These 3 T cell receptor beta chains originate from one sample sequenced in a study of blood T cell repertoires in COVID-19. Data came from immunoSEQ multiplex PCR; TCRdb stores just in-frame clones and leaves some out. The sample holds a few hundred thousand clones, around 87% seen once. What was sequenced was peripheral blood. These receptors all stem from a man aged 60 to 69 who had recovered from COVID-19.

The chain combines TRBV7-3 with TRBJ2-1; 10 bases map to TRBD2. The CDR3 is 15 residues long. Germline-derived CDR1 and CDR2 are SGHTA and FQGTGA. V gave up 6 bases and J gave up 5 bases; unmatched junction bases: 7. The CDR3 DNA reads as TGTGCCAGCAGTAGGACTAGCGGAGAAGACAATGAGCAGTTCTTC. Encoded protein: CASSRTSGEDNEQFF.

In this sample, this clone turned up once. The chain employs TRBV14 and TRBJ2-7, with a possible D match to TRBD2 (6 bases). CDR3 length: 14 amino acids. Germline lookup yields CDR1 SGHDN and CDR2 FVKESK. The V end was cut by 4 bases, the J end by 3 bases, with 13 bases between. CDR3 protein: CASSPGVGNYEQYF. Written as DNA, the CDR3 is TGTGCCAGCAGCCCGGGGGTGGGCAACTACGAGCAGTACTTC.

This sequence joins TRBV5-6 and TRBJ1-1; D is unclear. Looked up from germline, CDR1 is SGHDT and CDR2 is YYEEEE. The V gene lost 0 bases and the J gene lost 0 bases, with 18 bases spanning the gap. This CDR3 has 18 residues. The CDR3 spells CASSLDPQPLQLNTEAFF. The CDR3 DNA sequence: TGTGCCAGCAGCTTGGACCCACAGCCACTTCAGTTGAACACTGAAGCTTTCTTT.